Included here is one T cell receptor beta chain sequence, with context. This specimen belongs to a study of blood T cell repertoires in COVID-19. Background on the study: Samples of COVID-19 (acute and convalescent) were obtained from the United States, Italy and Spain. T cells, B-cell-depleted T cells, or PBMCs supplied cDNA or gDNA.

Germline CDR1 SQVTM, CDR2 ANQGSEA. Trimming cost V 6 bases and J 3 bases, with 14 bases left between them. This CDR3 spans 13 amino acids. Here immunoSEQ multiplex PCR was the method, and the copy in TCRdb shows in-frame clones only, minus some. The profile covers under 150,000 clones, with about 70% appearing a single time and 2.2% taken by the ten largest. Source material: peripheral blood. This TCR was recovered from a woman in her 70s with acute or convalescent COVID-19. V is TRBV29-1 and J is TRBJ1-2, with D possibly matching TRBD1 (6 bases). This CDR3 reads CSVEDSQYYGYTF. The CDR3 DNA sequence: TGCAGCGTGGAGGACAGTCAATACTATGGCTACACCTTC.